These T cell receptor beta chains were read from a single sample in a study of blood T cell repertoires in COVID-19. Libraries were prepared by immunoSEQ multiplex PCR; TCRdb keeps only in-frame clonotypes and omits some of them. The sample includes fewer than 150,000 clones, around 85% seen only once; the top ten take roughly 4%. The material sequenced was peripheral blood. The source of these receptors is a human donor in a cohort sampled during active COVID-19. CDR3s leave out the opening cysteine and the closing phenylalanine or tryptophan. D genes are given only for firm matches.

CDR3 length	J gene	D gene	V gene	CDR3 protein
12	TRBJ2-5	TRBD1	TRBV10-3	AISGGTGKETQY
13	TRBJ1-2	TRBD1	TRBV12-5	ASGLALTGLYGYT
9	TRBJ2-1	NA	TRBV10-2	ASSELNEQF
10	TRBJ1-2	TRBD1	TRBV5-4	ASSPTGYGYT
11	TRBJ1-2	NA	TRBV19	ASSGRWGDGYT
15	TRBJ2-6	NA	TRBV7-2	ASSLRPQSSGANVLT
9	TRBJ2-5	NA	TRBV13	ASSRTETQY
12	TRBJ2-5	TRBD1	TRBV18	ASSLDRGQETQY
12	TRBJ2-3	TRBD2	TRBV10-3	AINRGGESDTQY
17	TRBJ2-3	NA	TRBV7-8	ASSLEGGAGRGWTDTQY
16	TRBJ2-2	TRBD2	TRBV27	ASSLSPSGRAITGELF
12	TRBJ1-2	TRBD1	TRBV25-1	ASSELEGASGYT
14	TRBJ2-4	NA	TRBV4-3	ASSQESYQGKNIQY
13	TRBJ1-2	NA	TRBV7-2	ASSLEGLLRDGYT
13	TRBJ1-1	NA	TRBV14	ASSRNTGFYTEAF
13	TRBJ1-4	NA	TRBV9	ASSVAPGEGEKLF
12	TRBJ1-4	NA	TRBV10-2	ASSEIGGNEKLF
13	TRBJ2-1	TRBD2	TRBV5-1	ASSPGFGGRGEQF
13	TRBJ2-3	NA	TRBV4-1	ASSQLGLSTDTQY
14	TRBJ2-5	NA	TRBV5-1	ASSLAGSTGGETQY
14	TRBJ2-5	NA	TRBV10-3	AISSPPRGVQETQY
13	TRBJ2-1	TRBD2	TRBV19	ASSPGLVSYNEQF
14	TRBJ2-5	TRBD1	TRBV28	ASSQTPGQGQETQY
14	TRBJ2-3	NA	TRBV7-2	ASSVRLGSGTDTQY
14	TRBJ2-2	NA	TRBV7-3	ASSPTGGPTGGELF
13	TRBJ2-2	TRBD2	TRBV9	ASSVKWGGTGELF
15	TRBJ2-5	TRBD2	TRBV7-8	ASSFPASGGFQVTQY
9	TRBJ1-1	NA	TRBV20-1	SASDLTEAF
13	TRBJ2-4	TRBD2	TRBV3-1/TRBV3-2	ASSQGGSAKNIQY
13	TRBJ2-4	TRBD2	TRBV6-5	ATNLFSGRGDIQY
14	TRBJ1-5	NA	TRBV7-8	ASSPLRSLFGQPQH
15	TRBJ2-2	TRBD2	TRBV5-1	ASSPNLAGLNTGELF
11	TRBJ1-2	NA	TRBV27	ASSSGHAGGYT
12	TRBJ1-2	NA	TRBV15	ATSRVVFGDGYT
12	TRBJ2-1	TRBD1	TRBV9	ASSVSTGVHEQF
10	TRBJ2-3	NA	TRBV5-6	AGGAGTDTQY
13	TRBJ1-2	TRBD1	TRBV14	ASSLGTGKTAGYT
14	TRBJ1-6	TRBD1	TRBV5-6	ASSLIPGQEYSPLH
14	TRBJ1-6	NA	TRBV28	ASSSPGPGGRSPLH
15	TRBJ2-1	TRBD2	TRBV24-1	ATSDSGLAGGPGEQF
13	TRBJ2-1	NA	TRBV6-5	ASSRQRNPQGEQF
11	TRBJ2-3	NA	TRBV25-1	ASSEYGQMPQY